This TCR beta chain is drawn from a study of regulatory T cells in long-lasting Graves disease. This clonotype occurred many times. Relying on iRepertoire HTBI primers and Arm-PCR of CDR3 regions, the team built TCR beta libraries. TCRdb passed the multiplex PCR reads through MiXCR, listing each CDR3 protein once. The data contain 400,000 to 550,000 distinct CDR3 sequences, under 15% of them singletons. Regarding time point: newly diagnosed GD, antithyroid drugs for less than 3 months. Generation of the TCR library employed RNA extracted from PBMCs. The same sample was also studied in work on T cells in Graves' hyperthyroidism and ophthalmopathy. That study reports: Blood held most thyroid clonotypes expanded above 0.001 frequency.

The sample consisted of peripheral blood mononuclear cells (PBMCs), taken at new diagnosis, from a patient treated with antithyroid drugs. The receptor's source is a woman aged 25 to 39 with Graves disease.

The CDR3 loop is CASTPRTPRTDTQYF. CDR3 in DNA: TGTGCCAGCACCCCAAGGACCCCCCGCACAGATACGCAGTATTTT. The V and J genes are TRBV7-8 and TRBJ2-3; D gene ambiguous. Per the germline V gene, CDR1 is SGHVS and CDR2 is FQNEAQ. The CDR3 contains 15 residues. V lost 7 bases, J lost 1 base, and 15 bases lay in between. Full variable domain (missing parts from reference TRBV7-8 and TRBJ2-3): GAGVSQSPRYKVAKRGQDVALRCDPISGHVSLFWYQQALGQGPEFLTYFQNEAQLDKSGLPSDRFFAERPEGSVSTLKIQRTQQEDSAVYLCASTPRTPRTDTQYFGPGTRLTVL.